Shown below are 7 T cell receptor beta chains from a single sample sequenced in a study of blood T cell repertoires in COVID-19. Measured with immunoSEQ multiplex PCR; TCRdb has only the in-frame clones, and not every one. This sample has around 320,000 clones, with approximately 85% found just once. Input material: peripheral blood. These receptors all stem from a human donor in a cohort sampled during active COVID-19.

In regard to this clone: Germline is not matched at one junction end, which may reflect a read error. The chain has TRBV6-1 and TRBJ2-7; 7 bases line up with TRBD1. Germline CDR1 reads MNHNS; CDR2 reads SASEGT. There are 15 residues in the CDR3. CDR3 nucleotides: TGTGCCAGCAGCGAAGACGACACAGGGGCCTACGAGCAGTACTTC. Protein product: CASSEDDTGAYEQYF.

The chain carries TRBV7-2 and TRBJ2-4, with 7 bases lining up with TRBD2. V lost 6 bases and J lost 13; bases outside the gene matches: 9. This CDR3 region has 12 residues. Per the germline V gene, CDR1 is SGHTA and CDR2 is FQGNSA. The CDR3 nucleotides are TGTGCCAGCAGGTCTATGGGAGGGATGCAGTACTTC. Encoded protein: CASRSMGGMQYF.

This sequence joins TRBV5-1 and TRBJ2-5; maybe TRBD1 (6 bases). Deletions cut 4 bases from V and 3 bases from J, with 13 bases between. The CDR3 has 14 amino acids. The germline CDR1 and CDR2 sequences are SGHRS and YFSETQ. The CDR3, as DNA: TGCGCCAGCAGCCAGGGACATAACGAAGAGACCCAGTACTTC. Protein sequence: CASSQGHNEETQYF.

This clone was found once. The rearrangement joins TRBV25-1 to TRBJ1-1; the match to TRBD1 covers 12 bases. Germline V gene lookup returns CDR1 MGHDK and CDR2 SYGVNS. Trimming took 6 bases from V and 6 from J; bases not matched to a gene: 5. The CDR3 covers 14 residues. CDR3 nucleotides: TGTGCCAGCAGCCCCTGGGACAGGGGGCCTGAAGCTTTCTTT. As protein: CASSPWDRGPEAFF.

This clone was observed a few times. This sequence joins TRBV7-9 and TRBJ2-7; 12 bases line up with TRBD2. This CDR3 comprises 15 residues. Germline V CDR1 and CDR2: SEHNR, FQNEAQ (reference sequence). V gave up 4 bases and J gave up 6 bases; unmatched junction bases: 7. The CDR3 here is CASSSTTSGGSEQYF. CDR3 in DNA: TGTGCCAGCAGCTCTACGACTAGCGGGGGTTCCGAGCAGTACTTC.

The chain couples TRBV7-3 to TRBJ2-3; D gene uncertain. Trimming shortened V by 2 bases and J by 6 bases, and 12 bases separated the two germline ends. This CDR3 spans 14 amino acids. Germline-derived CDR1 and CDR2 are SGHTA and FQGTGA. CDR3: CASSLEAGPDTQYF. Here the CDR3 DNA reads TGTGCCAGCAGCTTAGAAGCAGGCCCGGATACGCAGTATTTT.

The CDR3 reads CASSATGGESGANVLTF. The CDR3 coding sequence is TGCGCCAGCAGCGCGACAGGGGGCGAGTCTGGGGCCAACGTCCTGACTTTC. J is TRBJ2-6 and V is TRBV5-1; 10 bases line up with TRBD1. The germline V gene encodes CDR1 SGHRS and CDR2 YFSETQ. This CDR3 has 17 residues. Trimming took 4 bases from V and 1 from J; bases not matched to a gene: 5.